One sample yielded the 15 T cell receptor beta chains listed below, sequenced in a study of cytomegalovirus exposure and HLA in healthy donors. It was with 60 Vbeta and 13 Jbeta primers that the PCR ran. The protocol was immunoSEQ multiplex PCR, while the TCRdb copy is restricted to in-frame clones and leaves out a portion. The sample records about 190,000 clones, 77% being singletons. Material for sequencing was PBMCs. The receptors were gathered from a woman aged 25 to 45 in good health and CMV-seropositive.

The gene calls are TRBV19 and TRBJ2-2; TRBD1 agrees at 8 bases. CDR3 length: 15 residues. CDR1 and CDR2 (germline): LNHDA, SQIVND (reference sequence). With V trimmed by 10 bases and J by 2 bases, 9 bases remained unmatched. CDR3 loop: CATLPGQANTGELFF. CDR3 in DNA: TGTGCCACCCTCCCGGGACAGGCTAACACCGGGGAGCTGTTTTTT.

This clone was observed a few times. The rearrangement links TRBV5-1 to TRBJ2-7, with D possibly being TRBD1 (5 bases). The V gene lost 1 base and the J gene lost 1 base, with 9 bases spanning the gap. The CDR3 consists of 14 residues. Germline V CDR1 and CDR2: SGHRS, YFSETQ. CDR3 residues: CASSLTGSSYEQYF. The CDR3 DNA reads TGCGCCAGCAGCTTGACAGGCAGTTCCTACGAGCAGTACTTC.

This clone was seen just once. At the DNA level, this CDR3 is encoded by other sequences in the same sample as well. The chain uses TRBV2 and TRBJ2-7; possible D gene TRBD1, 7 bases. Germline CDR1 reads SNHLY; CDR2 reads FYNNEI. With 3 bases removed from V and 1 base from J, the gap between germline ends came to 10 bases. The CDR3 covers 14 residues. CDR3 coding DNA: TGTGCCAGCAGTGACCAGGGGGGATCCTACGAGCAGTACTTC. It encodes CASSDQGGSYEQYF.

V usage is TRBV5-1 and J usage is TRBJ1-4; 7 bases map to TRBD1. The trim removed 0 bases at V and 3 bases at J, leaving 2 bases unmatched. The germline CDR1 and CDR2 sequences are SGHRS and YFSETQ. This CDR3 comprises 15 residues. CDR3 nucleotides: TGCGCCAGCAGCTTGGTGGGGACAGCTAATGAAAAACTGTTTTTT. Protein product: CASSLVGTANEKLFF.

This clone was observed a handful of times. The CDR3 protein is CASSEALGTGGRTYEQYF. In nucleotides, the CDR3 is TGTGCCAGCAGTGAAGCCCTTGGGACAGGGGGTAGGACCTACGAGCAGTACTTC. This chain uses TRBV25-1 with TRBJ2-7; 11 bases are shared with TRBD1. J lost 2 bases, V lost 2 bases, and 11 bases had no gene match. The CDR3 is 18 residues long. Germline V lookup: CDR1 MGHDK, CDR2 SYGVNS.

This clone was seen just once. This rearrangement joins TRBV14 to TRBJ2-1; D remains ambiguous. This CDR3 is 16 amino acids long. Germline V gives CDR1 SGHDN, CDR2 FVKESK. V lost 2 bases and J lost 7, with 18 bases in between. The CDR3 coding sequence is TGTGCCAGCAGCCAAAACCCTAGATACGGTAGGAATGAGCAGTTCTTC. This translates into CASSQNPRYGRNEQFF.

The chain employs TRBV2 and TRBJ2-1, with D possibly TRBD1 on 5 matching bases. Trimming pared 1 base from V and 8 bases from J, leaving 21 bases between. CDR1 SNHLY and CDR2 FYNNEI come from the germline V gene. The CDR3 contains 17 residues. In DNA form, the CDR3 reads TGTGCCAGCAGTGAAGTCGTAAGAGGAAGGGGTCCTCATGAGCAGTTCTTC. Amino acid sequence: CASSEVVRGRGPHEQFF.

The gene calls are TRBV5-1 and TRBJ2-7; perhaps TRBD1 as D (6 bases). The V gene's germline CDR1 is SGHRS and CDR2 YFSETQ. The ends were cut back, 2 bases at V and 2 bases at J, with 17 bases in the middle. CDR3 length: 16 residues. DNA of the CDR3: TGCGCCAGCAGCTTTCAGGGGACCCCCACCCCCTACGAGCAGTACTTC. This translates into CASSFQGTPTPYEQYF.

The chain recombines TRBV13 with TRBJ2-3, with 11 bases aligning to TRBD2. This CDR3 region has 19 residues. V shed 3 bases, J shed 4 bases, and the junction held 15 bases outside the gene matches. The germline V gene has CDR1 PRHDT and CDR2 FYEKMQ (reference sequence). The CDR3 is CASSFITPIASGGPDTQYF. The CDR3 bases are TGTGCCAGCAGCTTTATAACCCCCATAGCTAGCGGGGGGCCAGATACGCAGTATTTT. Full variable domain (rest looked up from reference TRBV13 and TRBJ2-3): AAGVIQSPRHLIKEKRETATLKCYPIPRHDTVYWYQQGPGQDPQFLISFYEKMQSDKGSIPDRFSAQQFSDYHSELNMSSLELGDSALYFCASSFITPIASGGPDTQYFGPGTRLTVL.

Notes on this clone: Sequence at one end of the junction differs from germline and may be a read error. V and J are TRBV7-9 and TRBJ1-6; D not certain. CDR3 length: 15 amino acids. CDR1 and CDR2 (germline): SEHNR, FQNEAQ (reference sequence). The CDR3 DNA follows: TGTTCCAGCAGCTTGGGAGGGAGTAGAAATTCACCCCTCCACTTT. Translated, it gives CSSSLGGSRNSPLHF.

This clone appeared a single time. Different DNA sequences within this sample yield the same CDR3. The chain employs TRBV30 and TRBJ1-2; 7 bases fit TRBD1. The V and J ends lost 2 bases and 5 bases, in that order; junction bases with no gene match: 17. CDR1 GTSNPN and CDR2 SVGIG come from the germline V gene (reference sequence). The CDR3 extends over 17 amino acids. In DNA, the CDR3 is TGTGCCTGGAGTAACCCGGGGCAGGGGGGTCTACGATATGGCTACACCTTC. Translation gives CAWSNPGQGGLRYGYTF. Looking up the rest from reference TRBV30 and TRBJ1-2 gives the full variable domain: SQTIHQWPATLVQPVGSPLSLECTVEGTSNPNLYWYRQAAGRGLQLLFYSVGIGQISSEVPQNLSASRPQDRQFILSSKKLLLSDSGFYLCAWSNPGQGGLRYGYTFGSGTRLTVV.

The table lists this clone with a few counts. This chain connects TRBV18 to TRBJ2-7; the D gene is possibly TRBD1 (6 bases). The CDR3 has 16 amino acids. Per germline, CDR1 KGHSH and CDR2 LQKENI. V lost 6 bases, J lost 5 bases, and 23 bases lay in between. The CDR3 DNA sequence: TGTGCCAGCTCGCGCTCTCCCGTACAGGGTTCTGACGAGCAGTACTTC. This translates into CASSRSPVQGSDEQYF.

The chain carries TRBV6-1 and TRBJ2-5; possibly TRBD2 for D (5 bases). V dropped 2 bases and J dropped 4 bases, with 11 bases sitting between them. This CDR3 has 14 amino acids. CDR1 is MNHNS and CDR2 is SASEGT in the germline V gene. The CDR3: CASSETLEVETQYF. DNA of the CDR3: TGTGCCAGCAGTGAAACTCTGGAGGTAGAGACCCAGTACTTC.

The chain links TRBV7-7 to TRBJ2-1; 8 positions agree with TRBD1. V was pared by 5 bases and J by 6 bases, with 3 bases of the junction left unmatched. The CDR3 covers 13 residues. Germline V lookup: CDR1 SSHAT, CDR2 FNYEAQ (reference sequence). The CDR3 region has the DNA TGTGCCAGCAGCAGAACAGGGGGCAATGAGCAGTTCTTC. This codes for CASSRTGGNEQFF.

The rearrangement joins TRBV5-6 to TRBJ2-1, with 10 nucleotides matching TRBD1. The CDR3 is made up of 17 amino acids. Germline CDR1 reads SGHDT; CDR2 reads YYEEEE. V dropped 3 bases and J dropped 7; count of bases not matched to a gene: 13. The CDR3 DNA sequence: TGTGCCAGCAGCTACGCGACAGGGGGCGCTTCTATGAATGAGCAGTTCTTC. It encodes CASSYATGGASMNEQFF.